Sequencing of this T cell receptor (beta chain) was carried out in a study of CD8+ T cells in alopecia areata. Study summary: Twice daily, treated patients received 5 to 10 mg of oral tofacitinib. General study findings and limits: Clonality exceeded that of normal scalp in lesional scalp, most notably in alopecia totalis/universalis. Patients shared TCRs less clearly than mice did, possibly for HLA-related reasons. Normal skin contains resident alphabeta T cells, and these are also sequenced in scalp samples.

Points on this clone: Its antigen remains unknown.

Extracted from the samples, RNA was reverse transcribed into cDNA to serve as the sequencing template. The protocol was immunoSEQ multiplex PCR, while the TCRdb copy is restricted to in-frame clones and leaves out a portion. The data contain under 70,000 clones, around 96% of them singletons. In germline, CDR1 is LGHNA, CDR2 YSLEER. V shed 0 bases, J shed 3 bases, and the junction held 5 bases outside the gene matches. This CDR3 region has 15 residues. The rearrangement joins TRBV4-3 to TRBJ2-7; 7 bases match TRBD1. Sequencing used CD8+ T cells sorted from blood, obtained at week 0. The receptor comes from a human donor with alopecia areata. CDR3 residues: CASSQDRQGDYEQYF. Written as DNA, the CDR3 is TGCGCCAGCAGCCAAGATCGGCAGGGGGACTACGAGCAGTACTTC.